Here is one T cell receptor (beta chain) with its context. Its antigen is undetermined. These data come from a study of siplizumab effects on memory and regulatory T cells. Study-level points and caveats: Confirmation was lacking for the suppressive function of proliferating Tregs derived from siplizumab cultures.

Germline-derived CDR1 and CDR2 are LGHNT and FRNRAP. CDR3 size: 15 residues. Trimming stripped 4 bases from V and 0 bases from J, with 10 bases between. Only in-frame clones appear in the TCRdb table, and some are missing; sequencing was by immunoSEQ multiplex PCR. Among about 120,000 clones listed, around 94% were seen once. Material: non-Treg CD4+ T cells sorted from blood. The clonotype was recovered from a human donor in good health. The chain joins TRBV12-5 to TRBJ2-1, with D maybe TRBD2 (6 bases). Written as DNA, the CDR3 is TGTGCTAGTGGTTCGCCCGGGAGCTCCTACAATGAGCAGTTCTTC. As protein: CASGSPGSSYNEQFF.